The clone carrying this TCR beta chain appeared a few times. What it recognizes is unknown. The record originates from a study of vaccination effects on CD4 cells after COVID-19. Overall study results and limits: There was only 1 of 255 vaccine-induced clones in healthy vaccinees that cross-reacted with common cold coronaviruses.

With the ViraFEST assay, the study expanded antigen-specific CD4+ T cells using viral peptide pools, then sequenced them. With 9 to 11 days of culture completed, CD4+ T cells were isolated. Nucleocapsid antibodies were negative in the vaccine recipients, who had never had SARS-CoV-2 infection. Wells each received more than 1.5 million PBMC, cultured with about 9.3 IU/ml IL-2 and about 9.3 ug/ml peptides. The CDR3 has 14 amino acids. Per the germline V gene, CDR1 is WNHNN and CDR2 is SYGVQD (reference sequence). With 3 bases removed from V and 8 bases from J, the gap between germline ends came to 14 bases. Some clones are missing from TCRdb's copy, which holds only in-frame ones; the method was immunoSEQ multiplex PCR. The profile covers roughly 35,000 clones, with about 60% appearing a single time and under 15% taken by the ten largest.

The TCR sequence derives from a human donor who received a COVID-19 vaccine. The sequencing used CD4+ T cells from PBMCs cultured with HCoV-OC43 spike peptides, collected before COVID-19 vaccination. Specified subset: HCoV-OC43 spike overlapping peptide pool stimulation. V is TRBV10-1 and J is TRBJ2-1; possibly TRBD2 for D (7 bases). The CDR3 DNA follows: TGCGCCAGCAGTGAAGGGGGGGGAATCGATGAGCAGTTCTTC. Translated, it gives CASSEGGGIDEQFF.